One and the same sample provided the 20 T cell receptor beta chains below, sequenced in a study of blood T cell repertoires in COVID-19. The assay was immunoSEQ multiplex PCR, and TCRdb's table has in-frame clones only and misses some. Among around 100,000 clones listed, 88% were seen once. The sample was peripheral blood. Every receptor here comes from a woman aged 65 to 85 who had recovered from COVID-19.

This rearrangement joins TRBV4-3 to TRBJ1-6, with 8 positions matching TRBD1. The CDR3 is 15 residues long. J gave up 7 bases and V 4 bases, and 6 bases lay outside the gene matches. The germline gives CDR1 LGHNA, CDR2 YSLEER. The CDR3 protein is CASSPLNRGNSPLHF. The CDR3 nucleotides read TGCGCCAGCAGCCCTTTAAACAGGGGGAATTCACCCCTCCACTTT.

V gene TRBV2 combines with J gene TRBJ2-3; 11 positions agree with TRBD2. CDR1 SNHLY and CDR2 FYNNEI come from the germline V gene. This CDR3 comprises 14 residues. V shed 5 bases and J 3 bases; nucleotides not matched to a gene: 1. The DNA of the CDR3 is TGTGCCAGCAGTCGGACTAGCGGGACAGATACGCAGTATTTT. Translation: CASSRTSGTDTQYF.

V gene TRBV7-2 combines with J gene TRBJ2-5, with no clear D. CDR3 length equals 14 residues. Germline values: CDR1 SGHTA, CDR2 FQGNSA. V shed 10 bases and J shed 4 bases, with 19 bases lying between them. CDR3 amino acids: CATQTERIGETQYF. In DNA, the CDR3 is TGTGCCACCCAGACGGAGAGGATAGGAGAGACCCAGTACTTC.

The rearrangement uses TRBV7-3 and TRBJ2-6, with a possible D match to TRBD1 (6 bases). CDR3 size: 14 residues. From germline, CDR1 is SGHTA and CDR2 FQGTGA. V was pared by 5 bases and J by 4 bases, with 9 bases between. The CDR3 region has the DNA TGTGCCAGCAGCCAGGGGCCCGGGGCCAACGTCCTGACTTTC. It codes for CASSQGPGANVLTF.

The chain employs TRBV7-2 and TRBJ2-7; 7 bases fit TRBD1. V shed 2 bases and J 1 base; nucleotides not matched to a gene: 11. CDR3 size: 17 residues. The germline V gene has CDR1 SGHTA and CDR2 FQGNSA. The CDR3 DNA reads TGTGCCAGCAGCTTATCCCCCCCCCGGGGACAGTCCTACGAGCAGTACTTC. Translation: CASSLSPPRGQSYEQYF.

The chain combines TRBV6-5 with TRBJ2-5; D remains unclear. Germline V CDR1 and CDR2: MNHEY, SVGAGI. The CDR3 has 13 residues. The V and J ends lost 5 bases and 3 bases respectively, with 10 bases between them. The DNA for the CDR3 is TGTGCCAGCAGTCCGCCGGCGGAAGAGACCCAGTACTTC. The encoded protein is CASSPPAEETQYF.

The chain has TRBV7-9 and TRBJ1-6; 9 bases are a match to TRBD1. With V trimmed by 5 bases and J by 7 bases, 3 bases remained unmatched. Germline V CDR1 and CDR2: SEHNR, FQNEAQ (reference sequence). The CDR3 loop spans 14 amino acids. DNA for the CDR3: TGTGCCAGCAGCGTTGACAGGGGGAATTCACCCCTCCACTTT. This gives the protein CASSVDRGNSPLHF.

This CDR3 is CASSSQGAYNEQFF. CDR3 nucleotides: TGTGCCAGCAGCTCCCAAGGGGCCTACAATGAGCAGTTCTTC. The chain uses TRBV7-3 and TRBJ2-1; maybe TRBD1 (5 bases). Germline V gene lookup returns CDR1 SGHTA and CDR2 FQGTGA. V lost 4 bases to trimming and J lost 2 bases, with 9 bases between them. This CDR3 has 14 amino acids.

The chain is built from TRBV29-1 and TRBJ2-3, with a tentative D call TRBD1 (6 bases). From germline, CDR1 is SQVTM and CDR2 ANQGSEA. V was clipped by 4 bases and J by 6 bases, with 14 bases between them. This CDR3 spans 13 amino acids. CDR3 amino acids: CSVGGGRSDTQYF. CDR3 in DNA: TGCAGCGTTGGTGGGGGCAGGTCGGATACGCAGTATTTT.

The genes are TRBV18 and TRBJ2-5, with D maybe TRBD2 (6 bases). CDR3 length: 14 amino acids. CDR1 is KGHSH and CDR2 is LQKENI in the germline V gene. With 3 bases removed from V and 5 bases from J, the gap between germline ends came to 13 bases. The CDR3 DNA is TGTGCCAGCTCACCCCAAAGGAGGGTGGAGACCCAGTACTTC. Translated, it gives CASSPQRRVETQYF.

J is TRBJ2-2 and V is TRBV28, with TRBD2 as a possible D gene (5 bases). Looked up from germline, CDR1 is MDHEN and CDR2 is SYDVKM. The CDR3 extends over 14 amino acids. The V and J ends lost 2 bases and 5 bases respectively, with 9 bases between them. CDR3 DNA: TGTGCCAGCAGTTTAGAGAGGGTGACCGGGGAGCTGTTTTTT. Its translation is CASSLERVTGELFF.

This chain connects TRBV9 to TRBJ2-7; maybe TRBD2 (6 bases). V was cut by 0 bases and J by 0 bases, with 13 bases left in between. CDR1 is SGDLS, CDR2 YYNGEE, per germline. This CDR3 contains 16 residues. The CDR3 nucleotides read TGTGCCAGCAGCGTAGGGCGGGGCCGCGACTCCTACGAGCAGTACTTC. Translated: CASSVGRGRDSYEQYF.

This chain connects TRBV24-1 to TRBJ2-7; 9 bases map to TRBD1. Germline CDR1 and CDR2: KGHDR and SFDVKD. The V segment lost 2 bases and the J segment 3 bases; nucleotides outside the gene matches: 4. CDR3 size: 15 residues. The CDR3 DNA sequence: TGTGCCACCAGTGATTCCGGGACAGGGAGCTACGAGCAGTACTTC. This encodes CATSDSGTGSYEQYF.

The rearrangement uses TRBV9 and TRBJ2-5, with 7 bases lining up with TRBD1. From germline, CDR1 is SGDLS and CDR2 YYNGEE. The CDR3 is made up of 16 amino acids. V shed 0 bases, J shed 4 bases, and the junction held 9 bases outside the gene matches. The CDR3 DNA reads TGTGCCAGCAGCGTAGGGTCGACAGGGAATGTAGAGACCCAGTACTTC. Protein sequence: CASSVGSTGNVETQYF.

The V call is TRBV27, the J call TRBJ1-2, with TRBD1 matching 7 bases. Germline CDR1 MNHEY, CDR2 SMNVEV (reference sequence). The CDR3 extends over 15 amino acids. V lost 5 bases, J lost 2 bases, and 8 bases stayed unmatched. The CDR3 nucleotides are TGTGCCAGCAGTGCTTATGGACAGGAGAACTATGGCTACACCTTC. Encoded protein: CASSAYGQENYGYTF.

This chain connects TRBV2 to TRBJ2-7, with a possible D match to TRBD2 (6 bases). The CDR3 totals 14 residues. The V end was cut by 5 bases, the J end by 4 bases, with 15 bases between. Germline assignment: CDR1 SNHLY and CDR2 FYNNEI. The chain's CDR3 is CASSYTEGGYEQYF. The DNA for the CDR3 is TGTGCCAGCAGTTACACCGAGGGAGGATACGAGCAGTACTTC.

This chain connects TRBV25-1 to TRBJ1-2; D gene unclear. V gave up 1 base and J gave up 8 bases, with 11 bases separating them. The CDR3 loop spans 13 amino acids. The germline V gene has CDR1 MGHDK and CDR2 SYGVNS. CDR3 nucleotides: TGTGCCAGCAGTGAATGGAGGGCTGGAGGCTACACCTTC. It is translated as CASSEWRAGGYTF.

This clone was recorded only once. The chain carries TRBV27 and TRBJ2-3, with D possibly TRBD2 on 6 matching bases. The ends were cut back, 4 bases at V and 0 bases at J, with 8 bases in the middle. CDR1 MNHEY and CDR2 SMNVEV come from the germline V gene (reference sequence). CDR3 size: 14 residues. CDR3 region: CASSSGTSTDTQYF. Here the CDR3 DNA reads TGTGCCAGCAGTTCCGGGACTAGCACAGATACGCAGTATTTT.

V and J are TRBV27 and TRBJ2-2, with a tentative D call TRBD1 (5 bases). The CDR3 sequence is 14 residues long. The V and J ends lost 2 bases and 5 bases respectively, with 9 bases between them. Per germline, CDR1 MNHEY and CDR2 SMNVEV (reference sequence). CDR3 sequence: CASSLKRGTGELFF. DNA for the CDR3: TGTGCCAGCAGTTTAAAAAGGGGTACCGGGGAGCTGTTTTTT.

The J gene is TRBJ2-2, the V gene TRBV2; TRBD1 agrees at 9 bases. The junction had 6 bases not matched to a gene; V was cut back by 5 bases and J by 2 bases. Germline V gene data show CDR1 as SNHLY and CDR2 as FYNNEI. This CDR3 contains 16 residues. The CDR3 is CASSPQGQGNTGELFF. Written as DNA, the CDR3 is TGTGCCAGCAGTCCTCAGGGACAGGGAAACACCGGGGAGCTGTTTTTT.